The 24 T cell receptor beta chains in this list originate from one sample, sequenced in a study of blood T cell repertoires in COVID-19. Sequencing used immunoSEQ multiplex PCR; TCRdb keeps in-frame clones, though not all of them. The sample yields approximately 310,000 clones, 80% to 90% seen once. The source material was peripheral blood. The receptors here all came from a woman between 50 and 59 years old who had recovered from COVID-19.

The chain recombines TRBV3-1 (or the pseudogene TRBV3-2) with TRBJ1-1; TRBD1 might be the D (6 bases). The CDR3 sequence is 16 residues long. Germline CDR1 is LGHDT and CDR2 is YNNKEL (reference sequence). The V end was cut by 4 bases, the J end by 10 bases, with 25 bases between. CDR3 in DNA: TGTGCCAGCAGCCTCGGGGGCGGGGGCGCCGGTTTATCAGCTTTCTTT. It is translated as CASSLGGGGAGLSAFF.

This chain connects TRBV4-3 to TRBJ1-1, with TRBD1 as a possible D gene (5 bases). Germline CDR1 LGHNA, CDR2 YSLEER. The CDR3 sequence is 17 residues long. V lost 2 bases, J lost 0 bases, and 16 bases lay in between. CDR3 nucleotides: TGCGCCAGCAGCCAAAAAACGATGGGACTCCTGAACACTGAAGCTTTCTTT. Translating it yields CASSQKTMGLLNTEAFF.

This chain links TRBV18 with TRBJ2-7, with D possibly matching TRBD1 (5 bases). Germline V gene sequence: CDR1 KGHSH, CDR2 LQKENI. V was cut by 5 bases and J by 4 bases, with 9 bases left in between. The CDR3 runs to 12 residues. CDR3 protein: CASSVRDYEQYF. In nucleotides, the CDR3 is TGTGCCAGCTCAGTCAGGGATTACGAGCAGTACTTC.

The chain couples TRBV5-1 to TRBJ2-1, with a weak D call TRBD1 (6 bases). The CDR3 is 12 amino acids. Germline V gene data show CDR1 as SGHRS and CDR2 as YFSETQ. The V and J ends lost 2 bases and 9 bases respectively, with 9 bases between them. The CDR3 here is CASSFRGFEQFF. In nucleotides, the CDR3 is TGCGCCAGCAGCTTTAGGGGGTTTGAGCAGTTCTTC.

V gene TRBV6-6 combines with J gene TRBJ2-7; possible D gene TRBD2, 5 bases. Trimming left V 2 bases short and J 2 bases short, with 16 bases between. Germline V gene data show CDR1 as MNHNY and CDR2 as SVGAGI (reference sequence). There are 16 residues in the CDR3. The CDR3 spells CASSYAAPREAYEQYF. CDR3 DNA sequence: TGTGCCAGCAGTTACGCCGCCCCCCGGGAAGCCTACGAGCAGTACTTC.

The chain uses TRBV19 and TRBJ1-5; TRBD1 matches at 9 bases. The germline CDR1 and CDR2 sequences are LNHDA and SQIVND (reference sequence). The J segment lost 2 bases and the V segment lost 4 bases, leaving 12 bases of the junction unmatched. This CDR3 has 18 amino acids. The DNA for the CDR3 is TGTGCCAGTAGTAGCCGGGACAGGGATTTTTGGGGCAATCAGCCCCAGCATTTT. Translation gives CASSSRDRDFWGNQPQHF.

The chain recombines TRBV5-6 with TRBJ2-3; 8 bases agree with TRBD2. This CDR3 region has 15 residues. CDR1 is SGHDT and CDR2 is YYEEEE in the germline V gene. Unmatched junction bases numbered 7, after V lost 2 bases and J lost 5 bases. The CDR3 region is CASSFLGLEGDTQYF. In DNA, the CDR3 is TGTGCCAGCAGCTTTCTGGGACTAGAGGGAGATACGCAGTATTTT. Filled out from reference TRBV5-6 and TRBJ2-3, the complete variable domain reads DAGVTQSPTHLIKTRGQQVTLRCSPKSGHDTVSWYQQALGQGPQFIFQYYEEEERQRGNFPDRFSGHQFPNYSSELNVNALLLGDSALYLCASSFLGLEGDTQYFGPGTRLTVL.

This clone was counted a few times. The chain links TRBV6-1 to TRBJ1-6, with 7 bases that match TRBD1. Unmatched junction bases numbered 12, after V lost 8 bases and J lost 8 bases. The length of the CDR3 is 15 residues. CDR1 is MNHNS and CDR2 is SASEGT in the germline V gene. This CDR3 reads CASGGSGTAHSPLHF. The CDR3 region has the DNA TGTGCCAGCGGAGGATCCGGGACAGCCCATTCACCCCTCCACTTT.

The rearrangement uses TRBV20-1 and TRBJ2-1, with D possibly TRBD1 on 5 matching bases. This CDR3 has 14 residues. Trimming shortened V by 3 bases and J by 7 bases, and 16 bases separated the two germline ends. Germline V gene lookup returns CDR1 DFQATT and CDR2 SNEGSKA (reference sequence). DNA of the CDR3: TGCAGTGCTAGTTCTTGGGGCAATCTGAATGAGCAGTTCTTC. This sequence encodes CSASSWGNLNEQFF.

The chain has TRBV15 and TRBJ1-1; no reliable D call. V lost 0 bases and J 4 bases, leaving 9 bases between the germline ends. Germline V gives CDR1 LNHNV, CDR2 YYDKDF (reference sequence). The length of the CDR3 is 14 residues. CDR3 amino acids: CATSRDRGGTEAFF. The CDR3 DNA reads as TGTGCCACCAGCAGAGATCGGGGAGGCACTGAAGCTTTCTTT.

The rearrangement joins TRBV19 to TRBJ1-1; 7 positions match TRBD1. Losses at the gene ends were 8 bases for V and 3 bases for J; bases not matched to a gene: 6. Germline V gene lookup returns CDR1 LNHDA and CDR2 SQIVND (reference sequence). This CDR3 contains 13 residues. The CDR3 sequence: CASVRRGYTEAFF. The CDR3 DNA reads TGTGCCAGTGTTCGCAGGGGGTACACTGAAGCTTTCTTT. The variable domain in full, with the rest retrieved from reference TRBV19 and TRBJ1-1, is DGGITQSPKYLFRKEGQNVTLSCEQNLNHDAMYWYRQDPGQGLRLIYYSQIVNDFQKGDIAEGYSVSREKKESFPLTVTSAQKNPTAFYLCASVRRGYTEAFFGQGTRLTVV.

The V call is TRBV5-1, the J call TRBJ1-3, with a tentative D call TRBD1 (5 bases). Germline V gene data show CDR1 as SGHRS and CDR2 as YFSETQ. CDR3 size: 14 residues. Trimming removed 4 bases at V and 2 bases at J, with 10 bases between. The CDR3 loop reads CASSLDTTGNTIYF. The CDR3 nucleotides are TGCGCCAGCAGCCTGGACACAACTGGAAACACCATATATTTT.

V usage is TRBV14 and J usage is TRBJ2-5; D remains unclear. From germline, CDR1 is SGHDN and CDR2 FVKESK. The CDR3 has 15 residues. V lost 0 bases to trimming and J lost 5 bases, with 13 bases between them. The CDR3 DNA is TGTGCCAGCAGCCAAGAGCGAAATAGCTGGGAGACCCAGTACTTC. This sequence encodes CASSQERNSWETQYF.

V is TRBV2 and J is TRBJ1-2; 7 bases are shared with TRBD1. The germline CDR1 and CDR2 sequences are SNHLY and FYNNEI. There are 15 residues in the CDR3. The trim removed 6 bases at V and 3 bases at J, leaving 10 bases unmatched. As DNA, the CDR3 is TGTGCCAGCAGGAGGGACAGCCAACCAGACTATGGCTACACCTTC. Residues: CASRRDSQPDYGYTF.

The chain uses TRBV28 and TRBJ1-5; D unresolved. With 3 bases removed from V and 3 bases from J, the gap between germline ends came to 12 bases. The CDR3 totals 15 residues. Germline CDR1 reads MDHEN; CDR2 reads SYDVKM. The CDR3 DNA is TGTGCCAGCAGTTTTCGTTGGCAGGTCAATCAGCCCCAGCATTTT. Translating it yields CASSFRWQVNQPQHF.

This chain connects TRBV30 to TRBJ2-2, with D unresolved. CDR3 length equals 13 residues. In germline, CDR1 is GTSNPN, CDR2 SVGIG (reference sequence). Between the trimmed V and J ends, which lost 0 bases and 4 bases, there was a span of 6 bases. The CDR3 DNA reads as TGTGCCTGGAGTGTATCGGTCACCGGGGAGCTGTTTTTT. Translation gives CAWSVSVTGELFF.

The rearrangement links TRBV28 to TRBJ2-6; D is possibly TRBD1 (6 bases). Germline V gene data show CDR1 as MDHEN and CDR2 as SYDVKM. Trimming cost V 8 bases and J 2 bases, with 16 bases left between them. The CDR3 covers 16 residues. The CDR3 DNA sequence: TGTGCCAGCGATGGACAGCCCCTAGCTGGGGCCAACGTCCTGACTTTC. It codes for CASDGQPLAGANVLTF.

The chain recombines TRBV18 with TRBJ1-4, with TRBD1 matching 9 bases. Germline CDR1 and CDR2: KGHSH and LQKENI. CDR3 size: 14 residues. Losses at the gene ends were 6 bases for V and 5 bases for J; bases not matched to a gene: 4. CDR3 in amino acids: CASSPGQGNEKLFF. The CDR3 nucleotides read TGTGCCAGCTCGCCGGGACAGGGAAATGAAAAACTGTTTTTT.

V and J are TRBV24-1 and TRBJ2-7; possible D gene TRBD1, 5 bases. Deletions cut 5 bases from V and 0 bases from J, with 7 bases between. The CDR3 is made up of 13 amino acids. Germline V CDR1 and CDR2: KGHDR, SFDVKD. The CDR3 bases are TGTGCCACCAGTGGGGGCAGCTCCTACGAGCAGTACTTC. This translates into CATSGGSSYEQYF.

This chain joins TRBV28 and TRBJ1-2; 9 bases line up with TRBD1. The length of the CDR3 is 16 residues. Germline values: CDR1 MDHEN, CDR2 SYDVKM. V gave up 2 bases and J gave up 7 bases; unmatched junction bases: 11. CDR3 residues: CASSLLPGQGMFGYTF. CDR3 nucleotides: TGTGCCAGCAGTTTACTACCGGGACAGGGAATGTTTGGCTACACCTTC.

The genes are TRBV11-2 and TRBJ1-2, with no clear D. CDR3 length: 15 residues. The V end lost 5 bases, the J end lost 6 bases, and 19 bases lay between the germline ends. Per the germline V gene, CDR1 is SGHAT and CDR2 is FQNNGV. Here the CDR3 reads CASSDPGNLMNGYTF. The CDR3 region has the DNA TGTGCCAGCAGCGACCCCGGGAACCTGATGAATGGCTACACCTTC.

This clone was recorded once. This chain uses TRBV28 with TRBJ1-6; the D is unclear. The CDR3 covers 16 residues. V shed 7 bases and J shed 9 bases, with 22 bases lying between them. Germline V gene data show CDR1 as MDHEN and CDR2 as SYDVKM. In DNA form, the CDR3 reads TGTGCCAGCACCCGCTCCCCGACCGATCGGAGTTCACCCCTCCACTTT. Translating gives CASTRSPTDRSSPLHF.

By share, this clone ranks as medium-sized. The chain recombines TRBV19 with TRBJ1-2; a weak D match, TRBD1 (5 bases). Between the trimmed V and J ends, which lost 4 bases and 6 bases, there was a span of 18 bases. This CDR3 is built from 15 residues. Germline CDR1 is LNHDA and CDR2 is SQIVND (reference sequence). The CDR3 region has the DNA TGTGCCAGTAGTACCCCAGTAGGGGATGAGGATGGCTACACCTTC. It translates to CASSTPVGDEDGYTF.

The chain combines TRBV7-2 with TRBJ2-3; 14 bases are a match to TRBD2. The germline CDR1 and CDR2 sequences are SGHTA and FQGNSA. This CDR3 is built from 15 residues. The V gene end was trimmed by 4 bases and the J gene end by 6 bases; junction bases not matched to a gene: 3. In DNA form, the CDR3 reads TGTGCCAGCAGCTCGGGACTAGCGGGAGCTGATACGCAGTATTTT. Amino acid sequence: CASSSGLAGADTQYF.